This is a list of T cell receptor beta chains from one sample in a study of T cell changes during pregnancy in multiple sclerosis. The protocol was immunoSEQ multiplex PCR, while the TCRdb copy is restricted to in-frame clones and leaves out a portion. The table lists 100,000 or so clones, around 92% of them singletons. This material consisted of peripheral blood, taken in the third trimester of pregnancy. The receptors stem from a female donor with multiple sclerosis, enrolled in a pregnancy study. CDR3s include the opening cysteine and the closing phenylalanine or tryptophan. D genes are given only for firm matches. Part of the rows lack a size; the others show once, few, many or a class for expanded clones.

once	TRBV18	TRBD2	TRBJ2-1	CASSLSLAGEDEQFF	TGTGCCAGCTCACTGTCCCTAGCGGGAGAGGATGAGCAGTTCTTC
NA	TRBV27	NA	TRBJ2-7	CASSKPPRHFF	TGTGCCAGCAGCAAACCCCCCAGACACTTCTTC
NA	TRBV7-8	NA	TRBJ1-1	CASSLAGGAIFPAEAFF	TGTGCCAGCAGCTTAGCGGGGGGGGCTATATTTCCCGCTGAAGCTTTCTTT
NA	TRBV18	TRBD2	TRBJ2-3	CASSPRTGGPAGTDTQYF	TGTGCCAGCTCACCCAGGACGGGAGGGCCGGCCGGCACAGATACGCAGTATTTT
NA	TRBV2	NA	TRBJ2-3	CASSVDSLYTQYF	TGTGCCAGCAGTGTAGACAGCCTGTATACGCAGTATTTT
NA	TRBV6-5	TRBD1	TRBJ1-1	CASSRTGSLRAFF	TGTGCCAGCAGCAGGACAGGGTCCCTTCGGGCTTTCTTT
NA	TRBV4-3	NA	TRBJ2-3	CASSQVGGNTDTQYF	TGCGCCAGCAGCCAAGTTGGCGGAAACACAGATACGCAGTATTTT
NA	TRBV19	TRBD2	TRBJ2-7	CASSIGGSLDEQYF	TGTGCCAGTAGTATAGGCGGGAGTCTCGACGAGCAGTACTTC
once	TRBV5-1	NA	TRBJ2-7	CATSDLQGNEQYF	TGCGCCACCAGTGACTTACAAGGCAACGAGCAGTACTTC
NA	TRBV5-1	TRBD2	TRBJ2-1	CASSLWSSGLVDNEQFF	TGCGCCAGCAGCTTGTGGTCTAGCGGTTTGGTGGACAATGAGCAGTTCTTC
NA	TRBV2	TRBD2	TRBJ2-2	CASSALAGNTGELFF	TGTGCCAGCAGTGCACTAGCGGGCAACACCGGGGAGCTGTTTTTT
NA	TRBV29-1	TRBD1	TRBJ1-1	CSVDREGARTEAFF	TGCAGCGTTGACCGTGAGGGGGCGAGAACTGAAGCTTTCTTT
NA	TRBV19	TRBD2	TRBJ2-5	CASSTQSGRAGTQYF	TGTGCCAGTAGTACCCAGAGCGGGAGGGCTGGGACCCAGTACTTC
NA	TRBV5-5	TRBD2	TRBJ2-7	CASSLATSGSRYEQYF	TGTGCCAGCAGCTTGGCCACTAGCGGGAGCCGCTACGAGCAGTACTTC
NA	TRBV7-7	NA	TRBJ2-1	CASSLAFRDSFNEQFF	TGTGCTAGCAGCTTAGCCTTCCGGGACTCATTCAATGAGCAGTTCTTC
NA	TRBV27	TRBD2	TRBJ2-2	CASSLGLAGYTGELFF	TGTGCCAGCAGTTTAGGACTAGCGGGGTACACCGGGGAGCTGTTTTTT
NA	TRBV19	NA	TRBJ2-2	CASSMGGTGELFF	TGTGCCAGTAGTATGGGGGGAACCGGGGAGCTGTTTTTT
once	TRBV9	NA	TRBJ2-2	CASSAQKGGGANTGELFF	TGTGCCAGCAGCGCCCAGAAGGGCGGGGGCGCAAACACCGGGGAGCTGTTTTTT